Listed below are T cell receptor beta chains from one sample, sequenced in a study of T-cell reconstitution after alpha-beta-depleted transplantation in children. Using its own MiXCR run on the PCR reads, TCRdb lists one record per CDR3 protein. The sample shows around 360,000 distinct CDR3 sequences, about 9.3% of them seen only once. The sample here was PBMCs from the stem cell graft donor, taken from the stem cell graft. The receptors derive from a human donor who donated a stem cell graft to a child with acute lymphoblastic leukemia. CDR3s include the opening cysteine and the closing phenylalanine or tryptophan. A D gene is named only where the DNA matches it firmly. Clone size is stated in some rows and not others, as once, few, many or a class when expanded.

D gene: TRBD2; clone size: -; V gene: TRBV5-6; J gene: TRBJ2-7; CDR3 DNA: TGTGCCAGCACTAAACGGGAGGGATGGAACGAGCAGTACTTC; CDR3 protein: CASTKREGWNEQYF
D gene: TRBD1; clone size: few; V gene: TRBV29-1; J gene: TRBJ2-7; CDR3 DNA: TGCAGCGTTGTTAACTGGACAGGGAGGCGAATAGGCCCACGTGGCGAGCAGTACTTC; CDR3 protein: CSVVNWTGRRIGPRGEQYF
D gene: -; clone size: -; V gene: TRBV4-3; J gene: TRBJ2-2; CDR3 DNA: TGCGCCAGCAGCCGCCGAACTAGGAGGGGTGGGGACCTGTTTTTT; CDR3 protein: CASSRRTRRGGDLFF
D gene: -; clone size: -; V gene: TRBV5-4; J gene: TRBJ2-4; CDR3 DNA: TGTGCCAGCAGCTTGGGTTCGGGGGCGCGCAACATTCAGTACTTC; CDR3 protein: CASSLGSGARNIQYF
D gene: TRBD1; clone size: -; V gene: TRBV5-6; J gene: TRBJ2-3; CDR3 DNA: TGTGCCAGCAGCTGGGGGACAGGGAGCACCGCAGATACGCAGTATTTT; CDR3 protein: CASSWGTGSTADTQYF
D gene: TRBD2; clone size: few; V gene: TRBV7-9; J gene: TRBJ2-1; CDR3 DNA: TGTGCCAGCAGCCCCGGCCTTTCGGGACTAGCGGGCGCTTTGGGGATTTACAATGAGCAGTTCTTC; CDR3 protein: CASSPGLSGLAGALGIYNEQFF
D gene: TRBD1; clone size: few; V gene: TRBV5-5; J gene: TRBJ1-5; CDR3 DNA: TGTGCCAGCAGCTTGGCCCCGGGACAGAGCCCGAATCAGCCCCAGCATTTT; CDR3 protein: CASSLAPGQSPNQPQHF
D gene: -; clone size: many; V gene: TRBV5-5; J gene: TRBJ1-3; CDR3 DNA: TGTGCCAGCAGCGCTATGACCAACTCTGGAAACACCATATATTTT; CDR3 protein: CASSAMTNSGNTIYF
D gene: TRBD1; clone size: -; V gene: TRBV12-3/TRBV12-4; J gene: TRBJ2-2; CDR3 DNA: TGTGCCAGCAGGGCCGGGACAGGGAAATCGAACACCGGGGAGCTGTTTTTT; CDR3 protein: CASRAGTGKSNTGELFF
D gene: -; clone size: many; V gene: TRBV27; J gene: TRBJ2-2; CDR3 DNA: TGTGCCAGCAGTCCCCTTACCGGGGAGCTGTTTTTT; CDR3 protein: CASSPLTGELFF
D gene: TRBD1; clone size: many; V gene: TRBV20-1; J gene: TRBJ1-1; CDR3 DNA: TGCAGTGCCGAGTCCCCAATTTTGACAGGGATGAACACTGAAGCTTTCTTT; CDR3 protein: CSAESPILTGMNTEAFF
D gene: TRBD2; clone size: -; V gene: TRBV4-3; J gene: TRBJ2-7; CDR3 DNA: TGCGCCAGCAGCCAGGGACTAGCGGAAGCCTACGAGCAGTACTTC; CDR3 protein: CASSQGLAEAYEQYF
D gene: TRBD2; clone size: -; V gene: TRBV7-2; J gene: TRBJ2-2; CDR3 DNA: TGTGCCAGCAGCTCCAGAGGGACTACGAACACCGGGGAGCTGTTTTTT; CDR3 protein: CASSSRGTTNTGELFF
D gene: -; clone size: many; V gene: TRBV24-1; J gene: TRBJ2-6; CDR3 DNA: TGTGCCACCAGACGGGGAACTGGGGCCAACGTCCTGACTTTC; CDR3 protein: CATRRGTGANVLTF
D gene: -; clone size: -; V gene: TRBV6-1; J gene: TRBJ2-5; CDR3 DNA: TGTGCCAGCAGTGCCCTTCGGGGTGCTGGCGGGACCCAGTACTTC; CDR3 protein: CASSALRGAGGTQYF
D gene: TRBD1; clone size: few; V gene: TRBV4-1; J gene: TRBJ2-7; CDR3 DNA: TGCGCCAGCAGCCAAGAACCGGGACAGGGGAACGAGCAGTACTTC; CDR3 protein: CASSQEPGQGNEQYF
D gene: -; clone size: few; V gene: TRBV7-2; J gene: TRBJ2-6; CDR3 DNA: TGTGCCAGCAGCGTCAGGGTTGGCGGGGCCAACGTCCTGACTTTC; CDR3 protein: CASSVRVGGANVLTF
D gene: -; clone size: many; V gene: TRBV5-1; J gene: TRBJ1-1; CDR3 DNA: TGCGCCAGCAGCGGGCAGTCCATGAACACTGAAGCTTTCTTT; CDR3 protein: CASSGQSMNTEAFF
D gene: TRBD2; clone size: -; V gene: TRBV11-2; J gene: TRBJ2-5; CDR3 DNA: TGTGCCAGCAGCTCCGGTGTGGTAGCGGGGGGAGCAAGAGAGACCCAGTACTTC; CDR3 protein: CASSSGVVAGGARETQYF
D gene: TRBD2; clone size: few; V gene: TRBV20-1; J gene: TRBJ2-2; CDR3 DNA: TGCAGTGCCGCTAGCGGGAGGAACACCGGGGAGCTGTTTTTT; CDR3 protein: CSAASGRNTGELFF
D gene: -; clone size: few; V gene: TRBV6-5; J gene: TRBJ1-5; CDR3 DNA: TGTGCCAGCAGCCCCACGGGGTATGGAAATCAGCCCCAGCATTTT; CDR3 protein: CASSPTGYGNQPQHF
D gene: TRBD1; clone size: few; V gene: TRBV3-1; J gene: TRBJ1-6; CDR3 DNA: TGTGCCAGCAGCCACGGACAGGTTAATTCACCCCTCCACTTT; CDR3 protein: CASSHGQVNSPLHF
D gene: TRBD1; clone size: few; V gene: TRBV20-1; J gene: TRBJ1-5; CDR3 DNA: TGCAGTGCTAAAGGACAGGGATGGCAGCCCCAGCATTTT; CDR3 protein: CSAKGQGWQPQHF
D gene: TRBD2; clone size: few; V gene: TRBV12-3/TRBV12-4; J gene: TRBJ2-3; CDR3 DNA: TGTGCCAGCAGTTCCTCGGGGAGGGAGTACGGGAGCACAGATACGCAGTATTTT; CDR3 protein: CASSSSGREYGSTDTQYF
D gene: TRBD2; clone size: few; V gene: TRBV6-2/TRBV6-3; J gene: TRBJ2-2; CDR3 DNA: TGTGCCAGCGGGGGGGGCACCGGGGAGCTGTTTTTT; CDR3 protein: CASGGGTGELFF
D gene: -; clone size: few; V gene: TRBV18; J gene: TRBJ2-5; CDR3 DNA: TGTGCCAGCTCACCACTCAGGGCTGGGGAGACCCAGTACTTC; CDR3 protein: CASSPLRAGETQYF
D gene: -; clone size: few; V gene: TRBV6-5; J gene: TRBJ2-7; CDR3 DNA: TGTGCCAGCAGTTACGCCCTAGGACTGTCCCGGGCCGAGCAGTACTTC; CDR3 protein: CASSYALGLSRAEQYF
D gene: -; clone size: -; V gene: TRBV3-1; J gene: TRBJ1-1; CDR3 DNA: TGTGCCAGCAGCCAAGGAGGCGGTGAAGCTTTCTTT; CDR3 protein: CASSQGGGEAFF
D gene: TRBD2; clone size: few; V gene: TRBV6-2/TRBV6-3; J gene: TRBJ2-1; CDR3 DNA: TGTGCCAGCAGTTACTTAGCGGGAGTGGGCAATGAGCAGTTCTTC; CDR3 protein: CASSYLAGVGNEQFF
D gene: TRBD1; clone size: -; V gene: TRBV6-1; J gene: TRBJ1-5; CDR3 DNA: TGTGCCAGCAGTGCTGACAGGGGGGTCAATCAGCCCCAGCATTTT; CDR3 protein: CASSADRGVNQPQHF
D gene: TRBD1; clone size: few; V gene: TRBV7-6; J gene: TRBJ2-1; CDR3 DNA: TGTGCCAGCAGTTCCCCCGGGACAGGGTCCAATGAGCAGTTCTTC; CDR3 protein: CASSSPGTGSNEQFF
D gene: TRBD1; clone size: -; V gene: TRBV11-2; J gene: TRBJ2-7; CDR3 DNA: TGTGCCAGCAGCTTATACCCCACAGGGGGGAGCTCCTACGAGCAGTACTTC; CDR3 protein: CASSLYPTGGSSYEQYF
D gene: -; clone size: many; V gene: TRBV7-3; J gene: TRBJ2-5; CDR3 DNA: TGTGCCAGCAGCTTAACGCCGTACCAAGAGACCCAGTACTTC; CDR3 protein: CASSLTPYQETQYF
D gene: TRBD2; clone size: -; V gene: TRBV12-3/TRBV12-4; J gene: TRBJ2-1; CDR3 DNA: TGTGCCGTCGGAGGGACTAGCGGGCCTAATGAGCAGTTCTTC; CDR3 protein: CAVGGTSGPNEQFF
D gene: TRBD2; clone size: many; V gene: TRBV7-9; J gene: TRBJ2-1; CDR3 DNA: TGTGCCAGCAGCCCAGCGGGAGTGGCCTACAATGAGCAGTTCTTC; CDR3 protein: CASSPAGVAYNEQFF
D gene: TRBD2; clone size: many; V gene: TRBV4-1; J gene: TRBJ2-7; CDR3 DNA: TGCGCCAGCAGCCAAGGGGGACTAGCGGGAGACCACGAGCAGTACTTC; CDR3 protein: CASSQGGLAGDHEQYF
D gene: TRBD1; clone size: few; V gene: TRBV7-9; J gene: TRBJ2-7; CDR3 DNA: TGTGCCAGCAGCACCTCGGGGACAGGGGAACGTGCGCAGTACTTC; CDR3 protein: CASSTSGTGERAQYF
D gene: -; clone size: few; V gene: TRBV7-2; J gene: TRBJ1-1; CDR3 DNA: TGTGCCAGCAGCTTTAGTCAGAAGAACACTGAAGCTTTCTTT; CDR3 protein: CASSFSQKNTEAFF
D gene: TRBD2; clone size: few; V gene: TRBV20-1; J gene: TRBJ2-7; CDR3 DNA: TGCAGTGCGAGAGAAATAGCGGGCTATGGAAACGAGCAGTACTTC; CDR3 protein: CSAREIAGYGNEQYF
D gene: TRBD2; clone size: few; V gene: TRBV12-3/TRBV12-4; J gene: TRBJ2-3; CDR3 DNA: TGTGCCAGCACCCCGACTAGCGTTACAGATACGCAGTATTTT; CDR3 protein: CASTPTSVTDTQYF
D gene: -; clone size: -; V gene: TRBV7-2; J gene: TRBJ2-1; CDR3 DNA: TGTGCCAGCAGCTTACCCGGGGCCAACTCCTACAATGAGCAGTTCTTC; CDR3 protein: CASSLPGANSYNEQFF
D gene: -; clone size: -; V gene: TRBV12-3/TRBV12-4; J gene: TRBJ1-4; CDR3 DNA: TGTGCCAGCACCTCAGGGCAGGGTGAAAAACTGTTTTTT; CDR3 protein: CASTSGQGEKLFF